These T cell receptor beta chains were read from a single sample in a study of blood T cell repertoires in COVID-19. Using immunoSEQ multiplex PCR, the repertoire was profiled, and TCRdb retains in-frame clones only, with some absent. The sample holds under 70,000 clones; about 87% are singletons and the top ten take about 6.4%. The sample comprised peripheral blood. Receptor source: a woman aged 70 to 79 with acute or convalescent COVID-19. Each CDR3 is given with its conserved first and last residue. The order of the fields is V gene, J gene, clone size, D gene, CDR3 DNA, CDR3 protein. The D gene is left open where the match is weak. Only some rows state a clone size, as once, few, many or a class for expanded clones.

V gene: TRBV5-1; J gene: TRBJ1-2; clone size: NA; D gene: NA; CDR3 DNA: TGCGCCAGCAGAACAGCTAACTATGGCTACACCTTC; CDR3 protein: CASRTANYGYTF
V gene: TRBV7-2; J gene: TRBJ2-7; clone size: NA; D gene: NA; CDR3 DNA: TGTGCCAGCAGCCCGAGGACTGGCACCTACGAGCAGTACTTC; CDR3 protein: CASSPRTGTYEQYF
V gene: TRBV14; J gene: TRBJ1-6; clone size: NA; D gene: NA; CDR3 DNA: TGTGCCAGCAGCAACCGGGGAGCAGGATCACCCCTCCACTTT; CDR3 protein: CASSNRGAGSPLHF
V gene: TRBV5-6; J gene: TRBJ2-3; clone size: NA; D gene: NA; CDR3 DNA: TGTGCCAGCAGACCCGGGACTCCAGACCGAGGGGATACGCAGTATTTT; CDR3 protein: CASRPGTPDRGDTQYF
V gene: TRBV6-5; J gene: TRBJ2-2; clone size: NA; D gene: TRBD2; CDR3 DNA: TGTGCCAGCAGCGGACTAGCGGGAAGGACCGGGGAGCTGTTTTTT; CDR3 protein: CASSGLAGRTGELFF
V gene: TRBV7-2; J gene: TRBJ1-4; clone size: once; D gene: TRBD1; CDR3 DNA: TGTGCCAGCAGCGCGGGACAGGGGGGAGAAAAACTGTTTTTT; CDR3 protein: CASSAGQGGEKLFF
V gene: TRBV30; J gene: TRBJ1-1; clone size: NA; D gene: NA; CDR3 DNA: TGTGCCTGCGGGGAAGCTTTCTTT; CDR3 protein: CACGEAFF
V gene: TRBV5-5; J gene: TRBJ2-7; clone size: once; D gene: NA; CDR3 DNA: TGTGCCAGCAGCTTACAGGGTCCAGAGCAGTACTTC; CDR3 protein: CASSLQGPEQYF
V gene: TRBV29-1; J gene: TRBJ1-4; clone size: NA; D gene: TRBD1; CDR3 DNA: TGCAGCGTCATCCGGGACAGGGGGCAGGGTAATGAAAAACTGTTTTTT; CDR3 protein: CSVIRDRGQGNEKLFF
V gene: TRBV5-1; J gene: TRBJ2-2; clone size: NA; D gene: TRBD2; CDR3 DNA: TGCGCCAGCAGCTACCTCTCTAGCGGGAGTGGCGGCGGGGAGCTGTTTTTT; CDR3 protein: CASSYLSSGSGGGELFF
V gene: TRBV5-1; J gene: TRBJ2-3; clone size: NA; D gene: NA; CDR3 DNA: TGCGCCAGCAGCCACGGACAGATTAAAGATACGCAGTATTTT; CDR3 protein: CASSHGQIKDTQYF
V gene: TRBV19; J gene: TRBJ2-7; clone size: NA; D gene: TRBD2; CDR3 DNA: TGTGCCAGTAGGCCAGCGGGAGATGGGGAGCAGTACTTC; CDR3 protein: CASRPAGDGEQYF
V gene: TRBV5-1; J gene: TRBJ2-6; clone size: NA; D gene: TRBD1; CDR3 DNA: TGCGCCACCAGTCTTACAGGGGCGTCAGGGGCCAACGTCCTGACTTTC; CDR3 protein: CATSLTGASGANVLTF
V gene: TRBV19; J gene: TRBJ1-1; clone size: NA; D gene: NA; CDR3 DNA: TGTGCCAGTACCAATACATGGACAGCCATGAACACTGAAGCTTTCTTT; CDR3 protein: CASTNTWTAMNTEAFF
V gene: TRBV6-9; J gene: TRBJ2-4; clone size: once; D gene: NA; CDR3 DNA: TGTGCCAGCAGTTATTCGACCCCATCCGGGGTCGGGGCCAAAAACATTCAGTACTTC; CDR3 protein: CASSYSTPSGVGAKNIQYF
V gene: TRBV27; J gene: TRBJ1-2; clone size: NA; D gene: NA; CDR3 DNA: TGTGCCAGCAGTTTATCCTCCGGGACACCTTATGGCTACACCTTC; CDR3 protein: CASSLSSGTPYGYTF
V gene: TRBV30; J gene: TRBJ2-5; clone size: NA; D gene: NA; CDR3 DNA: TGTGCCTGTCGGGACTTCTCTGAGACCCAGTACTTC; CDR3 protein: CACRDFSETQYF
V gene: TRBV5-6; J gene: TRBJ1-5; clone size: NA; D gene: TRBD1; CDR3 DNA: TGTGCCAGCAGCTTGAAGGGGGCACAGCCCCAGCATTTT; CDR3 protein: CASSLKGAQPQHF
V gene: TRBV27; J gene: TRBJ1-1; clone size: NA; D gene: NA; CDR3 DNA: TGTGCCAGCAGTTTAGCCCGGTACACTGAAGCTTTCTTT; CDR3 protein: CASSLARYTEAFF
V gene: TRBV5-1; J gene: TRBJ1-1; clone size: NA; D gene: NA; CDR3 DNA: TGCGCCAGCAGCTTAGGGGATCTGAACACTGAAGCTTTCTTT; CDR3 protein: CASSLGDLNTEAFF
V gene: TRBV19; J gene: TRBJ1-5; clone size: once; D gene: TRBD1; CDR3 DNA: TGTGCCAGTAGCACATCTCACAGGGGCGACAATCAGCCCCAGCATTTT; CDR3 protein: CASSTSHRGDNQPQHF
V gene: TRBV5-1; J gene: TRBJ1-2; clone size: NA; D gene: TRBD1; CDR3 DNA: TGCGCCAGTGGGACAGGGGATAAAGCTAACTATGGCTACACCTTC; CDR3 protein: CASGTGDKANYGYTF
V gene: TRBV27; J gene: TRBJ1-6; clone size: NA; D gene: NA; CDR3 DNA: TGTGCCAGCAGTTTAGTCGGGGGGAATTCACCCCTCCACTTT; CDR3 protein: CASSLVGGNSPLHF
V gene: TRBV19; J gene: TRBJ1-2; clone size: NA; D gene: TRBD1; CDR3 DNA: TGTGCCAGTAGTACCCGACAGGGGGTAGGCTATGGCTACACCTTC; CDR3 protein: CASSTRQGVGYGYTF
V gene: TRBV5-6; J gene: TRBJ2-7; clone size: NA; D gene: TRBD2; CDR3 DNA: TGTGCCAGCAGCCCAGGACCGACTAGCGGGGCCTACGAGCAGTACTTC; CDR3 protein: CASSPGPTSGAYEQYF
V gene: TRBV4-3; J gene: TRBJ2-3; clone size: NA; D gene: NA; CDR3 DNA: TGCGCCAGCAGCCAAGGACAGGACAGCACAGATACGCAGTATTTT; CDR3 protein: CASSQGQDSTDTQYF
V gene: TRBV7-2; J gene: TRBJ2-3; clone size: NA; D gene: NA; CDR3 DNA: TGTGCCAGCAGCCAACGACTCATGAGCACAGATACGCAGTATTTT; CDR3 protein: CASSQRLMSTDTQYF
V gene: TRBV7-2; J gene: TRBJ1-4; clone size: NA; D gene: TRBD1; CDR3 DNA: TGTGCCAGCAGCCCCTCAGGGGGCGGTGGTGGGAGACTGTTTTTT; CDR3 protein: CASSPSGGGGGRLFF
V gene: TRBV7-2; J gene: TRBJ1-2; clone size: NA; D gene: NA; CDR3 DNA: TGTGCCAGCAGCTTAGAACAGGGAAGGTTTAATGGCTACACCTTC; CDR3 protein: CASSLEQGRFNGYTF
V gene: TRBV5-1; J gene: TRBJ2-5; clone size: NA; D gene: NA; CDR3 DNA: TGCGCCAGCAGCTTGAACACAGGGAAAGAGACCCAGTACTTC; CDR3 protein: CASSLNTGKETQYF
V gene: TRBV5-1; J gene: TRBJ1-2; clone size: NA; D gene: NA; CDR3 DNA: TGCGCCAGCAGCACAGGGACACTCACCGCCTATGGCTACACCTTC; CDR3 protein: CASSTGTLTAYGYTF
V gene: TRBV5-1; J gene: TRBJ2-1; clone size: NA; D gene: TRBD1; CDR3 DNA: TGCGCCAGCAGCTTAGGGACAGACAATGAGCAGTTCTTC; CDR3 protein: CASSLGTDNEQFF
V gene: TRBV21-1; J gene: TRBJ2-7; clone size: few; D gene: NA; CDR3 DNA: TGTGCCAGCAGCAGTTACCGGGACATGGGCCGTCTATACGAGCAGTACTTC; CDR3 protein: CASSSYRDMGRLYEQYF
V gene: TRBV6-5; J gene: TRBJ1-4; clone size: once; D gene: TRBD1; CDR3 DNA: TGTGCCAGCAGCCCGGACAGGGGGTATGAAAAACTGTTTTTT; CDR3 protein: CASSPDRGYEKLFF
V gene: TRBV10-3; J gene: TRBJ1-5; clone size: NA; D gene: NA; CDR3 DNA: TGTGCCATCAGTCCGGGCAGACAGACTAGCAATCAGCCCCAGCATTTT; CDR3 protein: CAISPGRQTSNQPQHF
V gene: TRBV7-2; J gene: TRBJ2-1; clone size: NA; D gene: TRBD1; CDR3 DNA: TGTGCCAGCAGCCCGGCATCCGGGACAGGGCAGAATGAGCAGTTCTTC; CDR3 protein: CASSPASGTGQNEQFF
V gene: TRBV27; J gene: TRBJ2-3; clone size: NA; D gene: NA; CDR3 DNA: TGTGCCAGCAATCTGGGGGCCAGCACAGATACGCAGTATTTT; CDR3 protein: CASNLGASTDTQYF
V gene: TRBV20-1; J gene: TRBJ1-6; clone size: NA; D gene: NA; CDR3 DNA: TGCAGTGCTGGGGGCGGATCACCCCTCCACTTT; CDR3 protein: CSAGGGSPLHF
V gene: TRBV27; J gene: TRBJ1-5; clone size: NA; D gene: NA; CDR3 DNA: TGTGCCAGCAGTCTAGAGGGAGGCCAGCCCCAGCATTTT; CDR3 protein: CASSLEGGQPQHF
V gene: TRBV18; J gene: TRBJ1-1; clone size: few; D gene: NA; CDR3 DNA: TGTGCCAGCTCACCCGACCGCTCGGGGAACACTGAAGCTTTCTTT; CDR3 protein: CASSPDRSGNTEAFF
V gene: TRBV24-1; J gene: TRBJ1-1; clone size: NA; D gene: NA; CDR3 DNA: TGTGCCACCAGTGGGGGAGGTATCACTGAAGCTTTCTTT; CDR3 protein: CATSGGGITEAFF
V gene: TRBV7-2; J gene: TRBJ1-2; clone size: NA; D gene: NA; CDR3 DNA: TGTGCCAGCAGCTTAGCGTGGGCATACTATGGCTACACCTTC; CDR3 protein: CASSLAWAYYGYTF
V gene: TRBV5-5; J gene: TRBJ2-3; clone size: NA; D gene: TRBD2; CDR3 DNA: TGTGCCAGCAGCTTGACTAGCGTGATCCCAGATACGCAGTATTTT; CDR3 protein: CASSLTSVIPDTQYF
V gene: TRBV5-1; J gene: TRBJ2-1; clone size: NA; D gene: NA; CDR3 DNA: TGCGCCAGCAGCTTGGGGCAGATCAGCTACAATGAGCAGTTCTTC; CDR3 protein: CASSLGQISYNEQFF
V gene: TRBV6-5; J gene: TRBJ1-2; clone size: NA; D gene: TRBD1; CDR3 DNA: TGTGCCAGCAGTTACCGTTGGGACAGGAACTATGGCTACACCTTC; CDR3 protein: CASSYRWDRNYGYTF